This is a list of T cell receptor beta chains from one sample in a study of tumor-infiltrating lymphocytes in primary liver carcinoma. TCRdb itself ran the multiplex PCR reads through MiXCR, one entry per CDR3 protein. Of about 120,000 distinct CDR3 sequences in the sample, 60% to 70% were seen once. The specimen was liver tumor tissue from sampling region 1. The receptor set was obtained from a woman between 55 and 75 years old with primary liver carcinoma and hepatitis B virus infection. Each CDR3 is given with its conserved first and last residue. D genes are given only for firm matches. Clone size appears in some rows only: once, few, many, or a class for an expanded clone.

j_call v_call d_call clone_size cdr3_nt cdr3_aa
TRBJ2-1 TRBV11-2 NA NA TGTGCCAGCAGCTCCCCTCCGGAGGTTCGGTTCTTC CASSSPPEVRFF
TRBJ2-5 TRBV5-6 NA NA TGTGCCAGCAGCTTCCTGACAGCAGAAGAGACCCAGTACTTC CASSFLTAEETQYF
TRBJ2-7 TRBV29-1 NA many TGCAGCGTTGGAGGGCCCCGCTACGAGCAGTACTTC CSVGGPRYEQYF
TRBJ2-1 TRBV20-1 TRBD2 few TGCAGTGCAACGACTAGCGGGAGGTCAATGAGCTCCTACAATGAGCAGTTCTTC CSATTSGRSMSSYNEQFF
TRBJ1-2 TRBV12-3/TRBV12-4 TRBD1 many TGTGCCAGCACCGTTACAGGGGCCTATGGCTACACCTTC CASTVTGAYGYTF
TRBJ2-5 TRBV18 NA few TGTGCCAGCTCACCCAAACAGGGATCTATCGTAGAGACCCAGTACTTC CASSPKQGSIVETQYF
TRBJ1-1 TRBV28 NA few TGTGCCAGCAGCGGACAGTTATCGGGAACTGAAGCTTTCTTT CASSGQLSGTEAFF
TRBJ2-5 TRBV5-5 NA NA TGTTCCAGCAGCTTGCAGACACAAGAGACCCAGTACTTC CSSSLQTQETQYF
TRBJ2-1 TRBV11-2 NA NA TGTGTCAGCAGCTTAGTGTCTAGAGGGAGCAATGAGCAGTTCTTC CVSSLVSRGSNEQFF
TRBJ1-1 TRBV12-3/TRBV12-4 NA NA TGTGCTAGTGGTTTGAGTCCAGGGTCCACTGATGCTTTCTTT CASGLSPGSTDAFF
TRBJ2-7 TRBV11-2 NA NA TGTGCCAGCATATCTGGGACTGGGATTAACGAGCAGTACTTC CASISGTGINEQYF
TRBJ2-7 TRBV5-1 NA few TGCGCCAGCAGCCTCCGTACGCGGGGCGAGCAGTACTTC CASSLRTRGEQYF
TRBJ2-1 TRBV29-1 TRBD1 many TGCAGCGCTCGAGGACAGGGGGCTTGGGGCAATGAGCAGTTCTTC CSARGQGAWGNEQFF
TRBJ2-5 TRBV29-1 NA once TGCAGTGTCCACCGTGGGGGTGGGATGGGGGGGACCCAGTACTTC CSVHRGGGMGGTQYF
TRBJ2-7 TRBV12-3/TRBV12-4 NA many TGTGCCAGCAGCGACCCGCGGTCCTACGAGCAGTACTTC CASSDPRSYEQYF
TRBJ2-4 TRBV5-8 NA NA TGTGCCAGCAGCCCGAGGTACCCTGCCAAAAACATTCAGTACTTC CASSPRYPAKNIQYF
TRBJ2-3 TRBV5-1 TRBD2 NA TGCGCCAGCAGTGGCGGGAGGGCTGACCTAGATACGCAGTATTTT CASSGGRADLDTQYF